This TCR beta chain was observed in a study of T cell responses to AZD1222 COVID-19 vaccine. TCRdb's table, derived via immunoSEQ multiplex PCR, lists solely in-frame clones and lacks some. The repertoire holds roughly 100,000 clones, around 87% seen once, with roughly a tenth in the top ten. Whole-study findings and limits: Spike-specific TCR breadth and depth grew following two AZD1222 doses.

Trimming removed 4 bases at V and 8 bases at J, with 14 bases between. Germline V gives CDR1 SQVTM, CDR2 ANQGSEA. The CDR3 runs to 12 residues. In the case of this clone: The antigen remains unidentified.

The V and J genes are TRBV29-1 and TRBJ1-2, with D possibly matching TRBD1 (6 bases). The sample was peripheral blood, taken 28 days after the second AZD1222 dose. The clonotype originates from an adult who received the AZD1222 COVID-19 vaccine. The chain's CDR3 is CSVGGGPRGYTF. In nucleotides, the CDR3 is TGCAGCGTTGGGGGGGGCCCCAGGGGCTACACCTTC.